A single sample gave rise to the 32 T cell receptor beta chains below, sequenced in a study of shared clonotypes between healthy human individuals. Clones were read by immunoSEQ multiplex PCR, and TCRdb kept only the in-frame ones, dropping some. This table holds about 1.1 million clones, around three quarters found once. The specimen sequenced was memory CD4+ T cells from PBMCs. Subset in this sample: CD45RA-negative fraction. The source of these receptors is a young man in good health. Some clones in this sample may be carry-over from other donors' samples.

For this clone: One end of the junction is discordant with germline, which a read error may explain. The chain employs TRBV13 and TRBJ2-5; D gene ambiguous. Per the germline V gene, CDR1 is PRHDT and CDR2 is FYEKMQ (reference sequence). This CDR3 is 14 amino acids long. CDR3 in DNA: TGCGCCAGCAGCCTCCTGAACACACAAGAGACCCAGTACTTC. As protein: CASSLLNTQETQYF.

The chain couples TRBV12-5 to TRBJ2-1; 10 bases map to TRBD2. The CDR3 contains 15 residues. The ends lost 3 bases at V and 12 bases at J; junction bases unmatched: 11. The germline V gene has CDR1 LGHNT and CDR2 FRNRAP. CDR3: CASGFQLAGPGRQFF. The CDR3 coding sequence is TGTGCTAGTGGTTTCCAACTAGCGGGGCCGGGGCGGCAGTTCTTC.

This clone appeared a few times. Here the CDR3 reads CASSSLVFVEQFF. Written as DNA, the CDR3 is TGTGCCAGCAGCTCACTAGTTTTCGTTGAGCAGTTCTTC. V usage is TRBV7-2 and J usage is TRBJ2-1, with a tentative D call TRBD2 (5 bases). CDR1 is SGHTA, CDR2 FQGNSA, per germline. The CDR3 runs to 13 residues. With 4 bases removed from V and 9 bases from J, the gap between germline ends came to 13 bases. Drawing the rest from reference TRBV7-2 and TRBJ2-1, the complete variable domain is GAGVSQSPSNKVTEKGKDVELRCDPISGHTALYWYRQSLGQGLEFLIYFQGNSAPDKSGLPSDRFSAERTGGSVSTLTIQRTQQEDSAVYLCASSSLVFVEQFFGPGTRLTVL.

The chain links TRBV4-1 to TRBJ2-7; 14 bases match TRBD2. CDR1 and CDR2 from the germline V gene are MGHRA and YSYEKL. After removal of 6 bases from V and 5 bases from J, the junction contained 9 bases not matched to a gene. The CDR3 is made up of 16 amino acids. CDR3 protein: CASRGLAGARGHEQYF. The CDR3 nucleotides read TGCGCCAGCAGGGGACTAGCGGGAGCTCGGGGGCACGAGCAGTACTTC.

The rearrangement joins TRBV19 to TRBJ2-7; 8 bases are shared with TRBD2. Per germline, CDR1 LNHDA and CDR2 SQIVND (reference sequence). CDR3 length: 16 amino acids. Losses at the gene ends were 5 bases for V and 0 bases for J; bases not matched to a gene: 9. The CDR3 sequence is CASSLAGGSTSYEQYF. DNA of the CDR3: TGTGCCAGTAGTCTAGCGGGCGGGAGTACCTCCTACGAGCAGTACTTC.

CDR3 DNA sequence: TGCGCCAGCAGCTTGGATACAGGGGAAGCGACCCAGTACTTC. This sequence encodes CASSLDTGEATQYF. V is TRBV5-1 and J is TRBJ2-5, with TRBD1 matching over 7 bases. Germline-derived CDR1 and CDR2 are SGHRS and YFSETQ. V dropped 0 bases and J dropped 7; count of bases not matched to a gene: 6. The CDR3 is made up of 14 amino acids.

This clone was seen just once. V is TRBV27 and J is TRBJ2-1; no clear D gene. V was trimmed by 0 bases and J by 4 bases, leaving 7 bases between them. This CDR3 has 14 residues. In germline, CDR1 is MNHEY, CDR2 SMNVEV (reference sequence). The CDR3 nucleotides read TGTGCCAGCAGTTTATCGGTTCGGTACAATGAGCAGTTCTTC. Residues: CASSLSVRYNEQFF.

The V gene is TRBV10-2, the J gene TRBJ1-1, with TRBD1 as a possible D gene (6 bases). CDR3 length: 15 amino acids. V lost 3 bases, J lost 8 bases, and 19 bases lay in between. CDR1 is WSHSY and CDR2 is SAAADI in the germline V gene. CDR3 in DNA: TGCGCCAGCAGTGAACCCGCCTTGGGGGGCTCAGAAGCTTTCTTT. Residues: CASSEPALGGSEAFF.

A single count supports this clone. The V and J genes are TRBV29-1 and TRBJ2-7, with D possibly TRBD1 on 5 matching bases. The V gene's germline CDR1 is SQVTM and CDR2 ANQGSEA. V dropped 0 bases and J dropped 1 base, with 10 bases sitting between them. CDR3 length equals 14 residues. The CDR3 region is CSVEDGTGSYEQYF. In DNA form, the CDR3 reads TGCAGCGTTGAAGATGGAACAGGTTCCTACGAGCAGTACTTC.

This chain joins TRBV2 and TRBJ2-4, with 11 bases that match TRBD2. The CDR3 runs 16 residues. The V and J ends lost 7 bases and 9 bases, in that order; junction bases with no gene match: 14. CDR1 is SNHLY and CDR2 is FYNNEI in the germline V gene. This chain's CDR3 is CASTPLLAGGGVIQYF. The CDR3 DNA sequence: TGTGCCAGCACCCCACTGCTAGCGGGAGGAGGTGTCATTCAGTACTTC.

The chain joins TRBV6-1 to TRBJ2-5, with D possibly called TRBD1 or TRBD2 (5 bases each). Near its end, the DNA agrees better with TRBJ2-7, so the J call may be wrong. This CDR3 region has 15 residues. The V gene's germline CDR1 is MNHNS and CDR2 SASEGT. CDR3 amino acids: CASSGIGQGPYEQYF. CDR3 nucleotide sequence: TGTGCCAGCAGTGGGATTGGTCAGGGACCCTACGAGCAGTACTTC.

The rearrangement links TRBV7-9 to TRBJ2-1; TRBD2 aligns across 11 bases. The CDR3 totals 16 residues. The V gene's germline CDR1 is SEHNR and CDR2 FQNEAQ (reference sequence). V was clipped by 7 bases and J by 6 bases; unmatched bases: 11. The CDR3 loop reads CASIYGPSGRSNEQFF. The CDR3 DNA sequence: TGTGCCAGCATTTATGGGCCTAGCGGGAGGTCCAATGAGCAGTTCTTC.

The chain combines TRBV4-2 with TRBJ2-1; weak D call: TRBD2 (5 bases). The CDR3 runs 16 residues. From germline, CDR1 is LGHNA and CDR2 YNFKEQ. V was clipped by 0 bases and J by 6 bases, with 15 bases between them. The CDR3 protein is CASSQERTGEGNEQFF. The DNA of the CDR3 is TGTGCCAGCAGCCAAGAAAGGACTGGCGAGGGCAATGAGCAGTTCTTC.

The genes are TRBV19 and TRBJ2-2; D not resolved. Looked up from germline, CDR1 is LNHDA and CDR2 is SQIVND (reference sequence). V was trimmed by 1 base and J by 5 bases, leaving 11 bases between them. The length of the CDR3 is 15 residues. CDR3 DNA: TGTGCCAGTAGTATAGGCAGGCCCGGAACCGGGGAGCTGTTTTTT. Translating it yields CASSIGRPGTGELFF.

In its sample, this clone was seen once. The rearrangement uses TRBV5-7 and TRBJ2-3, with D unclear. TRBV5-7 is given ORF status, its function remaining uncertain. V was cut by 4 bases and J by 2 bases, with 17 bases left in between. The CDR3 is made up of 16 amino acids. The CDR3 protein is CASSDAGRIPTDTQYF. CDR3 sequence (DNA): TGTGCCAGCAGCGACGCCGGGCGGATTCCCACAGATACGCAGTATTTT.

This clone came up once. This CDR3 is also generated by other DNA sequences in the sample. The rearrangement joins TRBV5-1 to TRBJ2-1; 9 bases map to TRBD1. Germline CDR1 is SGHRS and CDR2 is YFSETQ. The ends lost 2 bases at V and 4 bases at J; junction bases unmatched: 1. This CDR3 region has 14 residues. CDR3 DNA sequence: TGCGCCAGCAGCTTAGGGACAGGGTACAATGAGCAGTTCTTC. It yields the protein CASSLGTGYNEQFF. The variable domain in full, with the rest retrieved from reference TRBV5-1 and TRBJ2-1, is KAGVTQTPRYLIKTRGQQVTLSCSPISGHRSVSWYQQTPGQGLQFLFEYFSETQRNKGNFPGRFSGRQFSNSRSEMNVSTLELGDSALYLCASSLGTGYNEQFFGPGTRLTVL.

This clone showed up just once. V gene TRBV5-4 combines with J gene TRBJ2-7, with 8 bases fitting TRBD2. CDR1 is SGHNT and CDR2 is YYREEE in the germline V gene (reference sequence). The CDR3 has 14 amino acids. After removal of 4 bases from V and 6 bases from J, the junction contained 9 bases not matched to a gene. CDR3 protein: CASSAGGRDREQYF. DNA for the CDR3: TGTGCCAGCAGCGCGGGGGGAAGGGATCGCGAGCAGTACTTC.

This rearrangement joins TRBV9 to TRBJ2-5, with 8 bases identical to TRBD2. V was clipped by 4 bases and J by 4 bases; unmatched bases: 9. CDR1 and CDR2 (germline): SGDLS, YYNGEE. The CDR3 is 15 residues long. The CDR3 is CASSRQAGEGETQYF. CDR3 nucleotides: TGTGCCAGCAGCAGACAAGCGGGAGAGGGAGAGACCCAGTACTTC.

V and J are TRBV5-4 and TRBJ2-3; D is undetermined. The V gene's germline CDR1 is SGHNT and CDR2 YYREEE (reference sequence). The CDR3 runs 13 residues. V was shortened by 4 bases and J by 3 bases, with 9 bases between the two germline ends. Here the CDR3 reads CASSGSLTDTQYF. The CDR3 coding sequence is TGTGCCAGCAGCGGATCCTTAACAGATACGCAGTATTTT.

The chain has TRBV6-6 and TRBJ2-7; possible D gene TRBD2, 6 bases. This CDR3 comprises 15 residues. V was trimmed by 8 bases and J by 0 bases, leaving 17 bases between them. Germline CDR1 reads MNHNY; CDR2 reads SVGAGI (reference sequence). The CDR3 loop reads CASRGAGLGSYEQYF. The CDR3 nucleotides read TGTGCCAGCCGAGGAGCGGGCTTAGGCTCCTACGAGCAGTACTTC.

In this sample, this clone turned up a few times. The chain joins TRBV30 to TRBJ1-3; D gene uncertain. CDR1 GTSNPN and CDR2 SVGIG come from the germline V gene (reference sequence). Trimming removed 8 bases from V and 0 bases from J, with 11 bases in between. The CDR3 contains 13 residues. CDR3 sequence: CAGVFGSGNTIYF. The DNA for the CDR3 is TGTGCCGGGGTCTTCGGCTCTGGAAACACCATATATTTT.

The CDR3 sequence: CASSPRRSRGETQYF. CDR3 nucleotides: TGTGCCAGCAGCCCACGGCGAAGCCGGGGGGAGACCCAGTACTTC. The chain recombines TRBV7-6 with TRBJ2-5, with a tentative D call TRBD2 (6 bases). Germline loops: CDR1 SGHVS, CDR2 FNYEAQ. The CDR3 consists of 15 residues. Trimming cost V 5 bases and J 5 bases, with 18 bases left between them.

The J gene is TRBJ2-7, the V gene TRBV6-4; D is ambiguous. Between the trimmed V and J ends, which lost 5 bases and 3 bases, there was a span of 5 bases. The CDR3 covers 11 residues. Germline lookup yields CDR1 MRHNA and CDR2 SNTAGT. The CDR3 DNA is TGTGCCAGCAGTCCTTTCTACGAGCAGTACTTC. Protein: CASSPFYEQYF.

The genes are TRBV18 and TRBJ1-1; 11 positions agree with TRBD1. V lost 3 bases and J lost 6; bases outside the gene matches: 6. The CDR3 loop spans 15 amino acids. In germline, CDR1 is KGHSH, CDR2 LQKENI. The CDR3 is CASSPGTGGFPEAFF. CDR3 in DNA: TGTGCCAGCTCACCCGGGACAGGGGGTTTCCCTGAAGCTTTCTTT.

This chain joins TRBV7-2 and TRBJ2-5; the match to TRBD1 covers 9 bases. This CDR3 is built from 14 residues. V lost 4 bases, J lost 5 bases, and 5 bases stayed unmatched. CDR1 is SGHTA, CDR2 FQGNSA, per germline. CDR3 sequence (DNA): TGTGCCAGCAGCTCCGGACAGGGGATGGAGACCCAGTACTTC. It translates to CASSSGQGMETQYF.

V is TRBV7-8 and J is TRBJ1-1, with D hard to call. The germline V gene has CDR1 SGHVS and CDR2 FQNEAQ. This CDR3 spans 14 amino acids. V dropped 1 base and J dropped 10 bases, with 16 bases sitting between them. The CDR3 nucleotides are TGTGCCAGCAGCTTAGATCTGGGCGGGGAGACAGCTTTCTTT. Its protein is CASSLDLGGETAFF.

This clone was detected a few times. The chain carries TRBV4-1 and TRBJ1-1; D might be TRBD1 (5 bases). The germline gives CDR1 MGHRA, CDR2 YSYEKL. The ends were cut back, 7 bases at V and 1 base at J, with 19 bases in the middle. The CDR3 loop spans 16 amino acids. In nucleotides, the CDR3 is TGCGCCAGCATCTTCAGCCCGGTACAGGCGAACACTGAAGCTTTCTTT. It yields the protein CASIFSPVQANTEAFF.

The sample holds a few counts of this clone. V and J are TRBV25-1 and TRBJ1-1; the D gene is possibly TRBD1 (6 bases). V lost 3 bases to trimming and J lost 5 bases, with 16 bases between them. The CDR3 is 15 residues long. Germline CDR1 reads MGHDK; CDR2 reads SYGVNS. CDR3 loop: CASSDPAGAGTEAFF. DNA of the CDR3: TGTGCCAGCAGTGACCCGGCAGGGGCGGGAACTGAAGCTTTCTTT.

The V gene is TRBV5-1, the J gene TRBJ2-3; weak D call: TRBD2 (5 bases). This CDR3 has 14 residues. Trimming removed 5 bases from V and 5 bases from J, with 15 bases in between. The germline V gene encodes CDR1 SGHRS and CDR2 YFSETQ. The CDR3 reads CASSWSGRQDTQYF. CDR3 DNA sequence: TGCGCCAGCAGTTGGTCGGGGAGACAAGATACGCAGTATTTT.

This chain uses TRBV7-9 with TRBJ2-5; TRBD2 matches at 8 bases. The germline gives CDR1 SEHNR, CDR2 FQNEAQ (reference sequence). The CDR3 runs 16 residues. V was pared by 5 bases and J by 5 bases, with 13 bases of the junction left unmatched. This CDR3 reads CASSRIRGLGGETQYF. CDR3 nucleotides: TGTGCCAGCAGCAGAATACGGGGACTAGGTGGCGAGACCCAGTACTTC. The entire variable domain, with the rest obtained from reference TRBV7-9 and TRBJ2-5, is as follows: DTGVSQNPRHKITKRGQNVTFRCDPISEHNRLYWYRQTLGQGPEFLTYFQNEAQLEKSRLLSDRFSAERPKGSFSTLEIQRTEQGDSAMYLCASSRIRGLGGETQYFGPGTRLLVL.

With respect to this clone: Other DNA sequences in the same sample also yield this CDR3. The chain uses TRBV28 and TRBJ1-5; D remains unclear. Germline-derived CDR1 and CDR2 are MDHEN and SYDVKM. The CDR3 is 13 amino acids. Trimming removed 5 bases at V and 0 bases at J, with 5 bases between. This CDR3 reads CASSSYSNQPQHF. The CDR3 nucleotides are TGTGCCAGCAGTAGTTATAGCAATCAGCCCCAGCATTTT.

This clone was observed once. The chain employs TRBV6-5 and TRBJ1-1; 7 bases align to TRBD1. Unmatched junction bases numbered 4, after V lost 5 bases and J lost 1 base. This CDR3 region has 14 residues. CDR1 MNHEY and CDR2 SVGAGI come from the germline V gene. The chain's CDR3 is CASSNRQGNTEAFF. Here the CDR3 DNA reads TGTGCCAGCAGTAACCGACAGGGGAACACTGAAGCTTTCTTT.